A single sample is the source of the 5 T cell receptor beta chains below, sequenced in a study of cytomegalovirus exposure and HLA in healthy donors. Use of 60 Vbeta and 13 Jbeta primers characterized the PCR. Using immunoSEQ multiplex PCR, the repertoire was profiled, and TCRdb retains in-frame clones only, with some absent. The data show about 150,000 clones, about four fifths seen once. Sequencing used PBMCs. All receptors derive from a man aged 18-30 years in good health and CMV-seronegative.

V and J are TRBV20-1 and TRBJ2-3; D not certain. Germline CDR1 reads DFQATT; CDR2 reads SNEGSKA (reference sequence). The CDR3 consists of 11 residues. V lost 4 bases, J lost 6 bases, and 8 bases lay in between. In nucleotides, the CDR3 is TGCAGTGCTATCCCCTCGGATACGCAGTATTTT. Residues: CSAIPSDTQYF.

The rearrangement uses TRBV18 and TRBJ1-2, with 7 bases aligning to TRBD1. Looked up from germline, CDR1 is KGHSH and CDR2 is LQKENI. This CDR3 is built from 14 residues. V was pared by 3 bases and J by 2 bases, with 3 bases of the junction left unmatched. The CDR3 sequence is CASSPGQQNYGYTF. The CDR3 DNA reads as TGTGCCAGCTCACCGGGACAGCAGAACTATGGCTACACCTTC.

This chain links TRBV4-3 with TRBJ1-1; D is unclear. V was pared by 0 bases and J by 1 base, with 9 bases between. Germline CDR1 and CDR2: LGHNA and YSLEER. This CDR3 contains 15 residues. In nucleotides, the CDR3 is TGCGCCAGCAGCCAAGATGGGAGGCCGAACACTGAAGCTTTCTTT. Residues: CASSQDGRPNTEAFF.

This chain links TRBV6-5 with TRBJ2-2; no clear D. The CDR3 runs 11 residues. In germline, CDR1 is MNHEY, CDR2 SVGAGI. The V and J ends lost 7 bases and 6 bases respectively, with 6 bases between them. The CDR3 sequence is CASIASGELFF. The CDR3 DNA reads as TGTGCCAGCATAGCTTCCGGGGAGCTGTTTTTT.

V usage is TRBV19 and J usage is TRBJ2-1, with D tentatively TRBD2 (6 bases). Looked up from germline, CDR1 is LNHDA and CDR2 is SQIVND (reference sequence). The CDR3 loop spans 17 amino acids. Trimming took off 5 bases at V and 1 base at J, with 18 bases between the two ends. The CDR3 reads CASSPREVAGSYNEQFF. CDR3 coding DNA: TGTGCCAGTAGTCCGAGGGAAGTCGCGGGGTCCTACAATGAGCAGTTCTTC.